A selection of T cell receptor beta chains follows, all from one sample in a study of cytomegalovirus exposure and HLA in healthy donors. Sequenced by immunoSEQ multiplex PCR; TCRdb stores in-frame clones only, minus some. Altogether 85,000 to 120,000 clones are present, less than 80% being singletons, with the ten largest covering roughly 3.7%. The source material was PBMCs. These receptors all stem from a man between 60 and 75 years old in good health and CMV-seronegative. CDR3s include the opening cysteine and the closing phenylalanine or tryptophan. D genes are given only for firm matches. A clone size is listed for some rows: how often the clone was seen (once, few, many), or a class if it is expanded.

TRBV7-2,TRBJ1-1,.,.,TGTGCCAGCAGCTTTCACCAGGGGAGCACTGAAGCTTTCTTT,CASSFHQGSTEAFF
TRBV5-1,TRBJ1-1,.,.,TGCGCCAGCAGCTTCCAGGGGACGAACACTGAAGCTTTCTTT,CASSFQGTNTEAFF
TRBV11-2,TRBJ2-5,.,.,TGTGCCAGCAGCCGCGCGGGGGCCCAAGAGACCCAGTACTTC,CASSRAGAQETQYF
TRBV6-1,TRBJ2-5,few,TRBD2,TGTGCCAGCACCTCCGGGGGGGCGTTCCAAGAGACCCAGTACTTC,CASTSGGAFQETQYF
TRBV5-6,TRBJ1-5,.,TRBD1,TGTGCCAGCAGCTTACGGACAGGGAGTGTTGATCAGCCCCAGCATTTT,CASSLRTGSVDQPQHF
TRBV6-1,TRBJ2-5,.,TRBD1,TGTGCCAGCAGCTCGACAGGGAGATTCCAAGAGACCCAGTACTTC,CASSSTGRFQETQYF
TRBV6-6,TRBJ2-3,once,.,TGTGCCAGCACCCTAGGGGGGGCCGGAGATACGCAGTATTTT,CASTLGGAGDTQYF
TRBV15,TRBJ1-1,.,.,TGTGCCACCAGCAGAGGGTTTTCAGGTTACCCTGAAGCTTTCTTT,CATSRGFSGYPEAFF
TRBV7-6,TRBJ2-3,.,TRBD2,TGTGCCAGCAGCTCACCCTCAAGTAATGTGGGCCTAGCGGGAGGGGGAGATACGCAGTATTTT,CASSSPSSNVGLAGGGDTQYF
TRBV5-1,TRBJ2-3,.,TRBD1,TGCGCCAGCAGCTTGGCCGGACAGGGGGGAAATCCAGATACGCAGTATTTT,CASSLAGQGGNPDTQYF
TRBV4-2,TRBJ1-2,.,TRBD1,TGTGCCAGCAGCCAAGGACAGGGGGCCGTCTATGGCTACACCTTC,CASSQGQGAVYGYTF
TRBV5-1,TRBJ2-1,.,TRBD2,TGCGCCAGCAGCTTGAGACTAGCGGGGGGCCACAATGAGCAGTTCTTC,CASSLRLAGGHNEQFF
TRBV5-6,TRBJ2-1,.,TRBD1,TGTGCCAGCAATAGGGGGCTGACCTACAATGAGCAGTTCTTC,CASNRGLTYNEQFF
TRBV5-1,TRBJ2-3,few,TRBD2,TGCGCCAGCAGCGACCGGGGGGCAGATACGCAGTATTTT,CASSDRGADTQYF
TRBV5-1,TRBJ1-3,.,.,TGCGCCAGCAGGACAGGATCTGGAAACACCATATATTTT,CASRTGSGNTIYF
TRBV11-3,TRBJ2-3,.,.,TGTGCCAGCAGCCCGGGTCCTAGCACAGATACGCAGTATTTT,CASSPGPSTDTQYF
TRBV4-1,TRBJ1-2,.,TRBD1,TGCGCCAGCAGCCAAGATGGGGACAGCCCCTATGGCTACACCTTC,CASSQDGDSPYGYTF
TRBV27,TRBJ2-3,once,.,TGTGCCAGCAGATCTCTTAGCACAGATACGCAGTATTTT,CASRSLSTDTQYF
TRBV2,TRBJ1-1,.,.,TGTGCCAGCAGTAGGAGTAACATGAACACTGAAGCTTTCTTT,CASSRSNMNTEAFF
TRBV27,TRBJ2-2,once,.,TGTGCCAGCAGTTCCGGTGCAGGGGAGCTGTTTTTT,CASSSGAGELFF
TRBV15,TRBJ1-2,.,.,TGTGCCACCAGCAGATCCACAGGGTTTACGGACTATGGCTACACCTTC,CATSRSTGFTDYGYTF
TRBV13,TRBJ1-6,.,.,TGTGCCAGCAGCTTAGGCGGCAGGGTTAATTCACCCCTCCACTTT,CASSLGGRVNSPLHF
TRBV6-5,TRBJ1-3,.,.,TGTGCCAGCAGTTACTCTGGGGGCGCTGCCGGAAACACCATATATTTT,CASSYSGGAAGNTIYF
TRBV19,TRBJ1-2,.,.,TGTGCCAGTACAGGGGATAACTATGGCTACACCTTC,CASTGDNYGYTF
TRBV4-3,TRBJ2-5,.,.,TGCGCCAGCAGCCAAGAAGGGGCAGGCGTGGGAGAGACCCAGTACTTC,CASSQEGAGVGETQYF
TRBV19,TRBJ2-6,once,.,TGTGCCAGTAGTAACGAGGGCCACGCTGGGGCCAACGTCCTGACTTTC,CASSNEGHAGANVLTF
TRBV5-1,TRBJ2-5,.,TRBD1,TGCGCCAGCAGCTCCGGGACAGGGGGAGAGACCCAGTACTTC,CASSSGTGGETQYF
TRBV5-4,TRBJ1-1,.,.,TGTGCCAGCAGCTTGTCCCCCAATGATGGAGGCGCTTTCTTT,CASSLSPNDGGAFF
TRBV5-4,TRBJ2-3,.,TRBD2,TGTGCCAGCAGCTTGGGGGCGGGGGTCGGGGTGCGCACAGATACGCAGTATTTT,CASSLGAGVGVRTDTQYF
TRBV5-8,TRBJ2-3,once,.,TGTGCCAGCAGCCGCGGGACAGCAAGCACAGATACGCAGTATTTT,CASSRGTASTDTQYF
TRBV6-4,TRBJ2-2,.,TRBD2,TGTGCCAGCTCCTCGGCTAGCGGTTACACCGGGGAGCTGTTTTTT,CASSSASGYTGELFF
TRBV7-2,TRBJ2-5,.,TRBD2,TGTGCCAGCAGCAAGACTAGCGGGGGACCCTCCTGGGAGACCCAGTACTTC,CASSKTSGGPSWETQYF
TRBV7-2,TRBJ2-5,few,.,TGTGCCAGCAGCTTCGGTGTAACTTCGGGGCAAGAGACCCAGTACTTC,CASSFGVTSGQETQYF
TRBV5-4,TRBJ1-4,few,.,TGTGCCAGCAGCTCGAAGGGCACGGGAACAACTAATGAAAAACTGTTTTTT,CASSSKGTGTTNEKLFF
TRBV5-6,TRBJ2-1,.,TRBD2,TGTGCCAGCAGCCTGACGAGCGGGGGGGCGAGATACAATGAGCAGTTCTTC,CASSLTSGGARYNEQFF
TRBV19,TRBJ1-3,.,.,TGTGCCAGTAGCGCAAGACAGCGTGGTCGTGCCTCTGGAAACACCATATATTTT,CASSARQRGRASGNTIYF
TRBV9,TRBJ1-2,.,TRBD1,TGTGCCAGCAGCGGAGGGACAGGGATGGACTATGGCTACACCTTC,CASSGGTGMDYGYTF
TRBV7-2,TRBJ1-3,.,.,TGTGCCAGCAGCCGGGAACACAGGGACACCATATATTTT,CASSREHRDTIYF
TRBV30,TRBJ2-3,.,TRBD2,TGTGCCTGGAGTTATAGGGCTAGCGGGGGAGATACGCAGTATTTT,CAWSYRASGGDTQYF
TRBV7-3,TRBJ2-1,.,.,TGTGCCAGCAGCCCCCAGGGCGGGGCCTACAATGAGCAGTTCTTC,CASSPQGGAYNEQFF
TRBV5-1,TRBJ2-2,once,.,TGCGCCAGCAGCTATACAGGTTTGGACACCGGGGAGCTGTTTTTT,CASSYTGLDTGELFF
TRBV11-2,TRBJ1-1,.,.,TGTGCCAGCAGCTTAGGACGGGCTGAAGCTTTCTTT,CASSLGRAEAFF
TRBV19,TRBJ1-5,.,.,TGTGCCAGTAGTATCGGCACAGGTAGCAATCAGCCCCAGCATTTT,CASSIGTGSNQPQHF
TRBV12-5,TRBJ2-1,.,.,TGTGCTAGTGGCAAAAGGGGGACTAACGACTATGAGCAGTTCTTC,CASGKRGTNDYEQFF